This T cell receptor beta chain was recovered during a study of blood T cell repertoires in COVID-19. Looking at the study overall: Italy, Spain and the United States were the sources of the convalescent and acute COVID-19 samples.

In Seattle, patients joined the study during active infection and were tracked longitudinally. Per the study methods: Reference gene primer amplification gave estimated nucleated cell counts. The data were produced by immunoSEQ multiplex PCR, yet TCRdb's version contains in-frame clones alone and is incomplete. For V, J and clone size, that table is used; D and trimming come from the DNA. The sample holds some 180,000 clones; 75% to 90% are singletons and the top ten take around 7%. V was pared by 3 bases and J by 3 bases, with 6 bases between. Germline V CDR1 and CDR2: MGHDK, SYGVNS. CDR3 size: 12 residues.

This sequence joins TRBV25-1 and TRBJ2-7; perhaps TRBD1 as D (5 bases). This receptor was obtained from a woman in her thirties or forties with COVID-19, enrolled during active disease. Sequencing was done on a sample of peripheral blood. The CDR3: CASSEGLYEQYF. CDR3 DNA: TGTGCCAGCAGTGAGGGGCTCTACGAGCAGTACTTC.